The 23 T cell receptor beta chains below all came from one sample that was sequenced in a study of vaccination and CD4 T cells after COVID-19. The sample's treatment: approximately nine-day PBMC culture with coronavirus spike peptide pools or control peptides (ViraFEST assay). The study sequenced cultured CD4+ T cell DNA using the Oncomine TCR Beta short-read assay. Each CDR3 protein gets one entry after TCRdb re-called the PCR reads with MiXCR. The sample includes 20,000 or so distinct CDR3 sequences, roughly 46% of them seen just once. These receptors' antigens are unknown. This material consisted of CD4+ T cells from blood, cultured in vitro, taken before SARS-CoV-2 vaccination. The receptor set was obtained from a human donor who had recovered from COVID-19.

The chain carries TRBV6-1 and TRBJ2-3; the match to TRBD2 covers 12 bases. Unmatched junction bases numbered 7, after V lost 5 bases and J lost 7 bases. Germline lookup yields CDR1 MNHNS and CDR2 SASEGT. This CDR3 spans 15 amino acids. This CDR3 reads CASSTRLAGVNTQYF. CDR3 sequence (DNA): TGTGCCAGCAGTACTAGACTAGCGGGGGTTAATACGCAGTATTTT.

This clonotype came up a few times. The chain combines TRBV7-9 with TRBJ2-7; 9 nucleotides match TRBD2. There are 14 residues in the CDR3. Germline CDR1 is SEHNR and CDR2 is FQNEAQ (reference sequence). Trimming cost V 3 bases and J 5 bases; bases outside gene matches: 5. CDR3 sequence: CASSFSGSGHEQYF. The CDR3 DNA reads as TGTGCCAGCAGCTTTAGCGGGAGCGGCCACGAGCAGTACTTC.

The V call is TRBV7-2, the J call TRBJ2-3; TRBD1 matches at 7 bases. Germline V gene sequence: CDR1 SGHTA, CDR2 FQGNSA. J was trimmed by 0 bases and V by 5 bases; bases with no gene match: 11. This CDR3 contains 17 residues. The CDR3 loop is CASSGRYRGPSTDTQYF. The CDR3 coding sequence is TGTGCCAGCAGCGGAAGATACAGGGGCCCTAGCACAGATACGCAGTATTTT.

A few counts support this clonotype. J is TRBJ2-2 and V is TRBV15; D uncertain. Trimming removed 3 bases at V and 5 bases at J, with 4 bases between. The length of the CDR3 is 12 residues. Germline V gene lookup returns CDR1 LNHNV and CDR2 YYDKDF (reference sequence). The CDR3 spells CATSRGTGELFF. The CDR3 nucleotides read TGTGCCACCAGCAGGGGAACCGGGGAGCTGTTTTTT.

V is TRBV12-3 or TRBV12-4 and J is TRBJ2-5; D is possibly TRBD2 (6 bases). Trimming stripped 6 bases from V and 0 bases from J, with 20 bases between. CDR3 length: 17 residues. The CDR3: CASSVTRGRRDQETQYF. The CDR3, as DNA: TGTGCCAGCAGCGTGACTAGAGGACGGAGGGACCAAGAGACCCAGTACTTC.

This clonotype was observed once. The chain has TRBV6-2 or TRBV6-3 and TRBJ1-2; 9 bases line up with TRBD1. CDR3 length equals 15 residues. J was trimmed by 4 bases and V by 5 bases; bases with no gene match: 8. Germline V gene sequence: CDR1 MNHEY, CDR2 SVGEGT. CDR3 bases: TGTGCCAGCAGTACGAGGGACAGGGACTTCTATGGCTACACCTTC. It is translated as CASSTRDRDFYGYTF.

This clonotype was seen only a few times. The rearrangement joins TRBV7-2 to TRBJ1-1; TRBD1 agrees at 8 bases. CDR3 length: 15 residues. The J segment lost 1 base and the V segment lost 3 bases, leaving 4 bases of the junction unmatched. CDR1 and CDR2 from the germline V gene are SGHTA and FQGNSA. The CDR3 protein is CASSFRGTGNTEAFF. CDR3 bases: TGTGCCAGCAGCTTCCGAGGGACAGGGAACACTGAAGCTTTCTTT.

V and J are TRBV7-3 and TRBJ2-4, with 8 bases lining up with TRBD2. The trim removed 5 bases at V and 0 bases at J, leaving 3 bases unmatched. Germline V lookup: CDR1 SGHTA, CDR2 FQGTGA. CDR3 size: 15 residues. CDR3 residues: CASSRGGLAKNIQYF. CDR3 sequence (DNA): TGTGCCAGCAGCCGCGGGGGGTTAGCCAAAAACATTCAGTACTTC.

The chain recombines TRBV12-3 or TRBV12-4 with TRBJ1-2, with D perhaps matching TRBD1 (5 bases). V lost 3 bases and J 9 bases, leaving 14 bases between the germline ends. The CDR3 extends over 13 amino acids. CDR3 bases: TGTGCCAGCAGTTTGGGGGAAGGGTCTAGCTACACCTTC. Encoded protein: CASSLGEGSSYTF.

J is TRBJ2-5 and V is TRBV12-3 or TRBV12-4; perhaps TRBD2 as D (5 bases). The ends were cut back, 3 bases at V and 8 bases at J, with 7 bases in the middle. The CDR3 has 11 residues. The CDR3, as DNA: TGTGCCAGCAGTTTTGGAGGAACCCAGTACTTC. Amino acid sequence: CASSFGGTQYF.

CDR3 protein: CASSLVWSSGGSPNSYNEQFF. The CDR3 nucleotides read TGTGCCAGCAGCTTAGTTTGGTCTAGCGGGGGGTCCCCGAACTCCTACAATGAGCAGTTCTTC. J is TRBJ2-1 and V is TRBV7-2, with 11 positions matching TRBD2. With V trimmed by 1 base and J by 0 bases, 14 bases remained unmatched. The CDR3 totals 21 residues. CDR1 and CDR2 (germline): SGHTA, FQGNSA.

The genes are TRBV6-1 and TRBJ2-2; D is perhaps TRBD1 or TRBD2 (5 bases each). V was pared by 5 bases and J by 7 bases, with 23 bases between. Germline CDR1 reads MNHNS; CDR2 reads SASEGT. This CDR3 contains 17 residues. The CDR3 DNA follows: TGTGCCAGCAGTCCCCCGCCGGGAACGGGGCGGGTCGGGGAGCTGTTTTTT. Protein sequence: CASSPPPGTGRVGELFF.

The chain links TRBV29-1 to TRBJ2-3, with TRBD1 identical over 8 bases. The CDR3 is 14 amino acids. Trimming took 4 bases from V and 3 from J; bases not matched to a gene: 6. Germline V CDR1 and CDR2: SQVTM, ANQGSEA. As DNA, the CDR3 is TGCAGCGTTGCAAGCCAGGGGGCGACAGATACGCAGTATTTT. Protein sequence: CSVASQGATDTQYF.

J is TRBJ1-2 and V is TRBV14; 9 nucleotides line up with TRBD1. There are 16 residues in the CDR3. The germline CDR1 and CDR2 sequences are SGHDN and FVKESK. V shed 3 bases and J 3 bases; nucleotides not matched to a gene: 8. Here the CDR3 reads CASSQENRGPYYGYTF. CDR3 bases: TGTGCCAGCAGCCAGGAAAACAGGGGGCCTTACTATGGCTACACCTTC. The whole variable domain, remainder taken from reference TRBV14 and TRBJ1-2, is EAGVTQFPSHSVIEKGQTVTLRCDPISGHDNLYWYRRVMGKEIKFLLHFVKESKQDESGMPNNRFLAERTGGTYSTLKVQPAELEDSGVYFCASSQENRGPYYGYTFGSGTRLTVV.

The chain combines TRBV7-9 with TRBJ2-6; 7 bases line up with TRBD1. This CDR3 spans 21 amino acids. Losses at the gene ends were 5 bases for V and 1 base for J; bases not matched to a gene: 20. The germline V gene has CDR1 SEHNR and CDR2 FQNEAQ (reference sequence). Here the CDR3 reads CASSPRRQGFRPRSGANVLTF. CDR3 coding DNA: TGTGCCAGCAGCCCACGACGACAGGGTTTCAGGCCAAGGTCTGGGGCCAACGTCCTGACTTTC.

This clonotype was counted only a few times. The chain combines TRBV19 with TRBJ1-1, with D unclear. Germline CDR1 and CDR2: LNHDA and SQIVND (reference sequence). The V and J ends lost 2 bases and 2 bases respectively, with 6 bases between them. This CDR3 comprises 13 residues. Here the CDR3 reads CASSIRVNTEAFF. The CDR3 coding sequence is TGTGCCAGTAGTATAAGAGTCAACACTGAAGCTTTCTTT.

This clonotype was observed a few times. This chain connects TRBV30 to TRBJ1-6; the match to TRBD1 covers 8 bases. The CDR3 is 13 residues long. V shed 1 base and J 9 bases; nucleotides not matched to a gene: 2. The V gene's germline CDR1 is GTSNPN and CDR2 SVGIG (reference sequence). The CDR3 here is CAWSGTGGSPLHF. Here the CDR3 DNA reads TGTGCCTGGAGTGGTACAGGGGGTTCACCCCTCCACTTT.

The V gene is TRBV11-3, the J gene TRBJ1-1, with unresolved D. Trimming took off 1 base at V and 5 bases at J, with 11 bases between the two ends. This CDR3 has 14 residues. Looked up from germline, CDR1 is SGHNT and CDR2 is YENEEA. The CDR3 DNA reads TGTGCCAGCAGCTTAGCTGGGGTGGGAACTGAAGCTTTCTTT. Its protein is CASSLAGVGTEAFF. Variable domain in full (rest from reference TRBV11-3 and TRBJ1-1): EAGVVQSPRYKIIEKKQPVAFWCNPISGHNTLYWYLQNLGQGPELLIRYENEEAVDDSQLPKDRFSAERLKGVDSTLKIQPAELGDSAVYLCASSLAGVGTEAFFGQGTRLTVV.

This clonotype was seen a few times. J is TRBJ1-6 and V is TRBV19, with D possibly being TRBD1 (6 bases). CDR1 LNHDA and CDR2 SQIVND come from the germline V gene (reference sequence). This CDR3 is 15 amino acids long. Deletions cut 7 bases from V and 7 bases from J, with 17 bases between. CDR3 loop: CASTSRGRVNSPLHF. CDR3 nucleotides: TGTGCCAGTACCTCCAGGGGAAGAGTCAATTCACCCCTCCACTTT.

The V and J genes are TRBV20-1 and TRBJ1-1, with D possibly matching TRBD1 (6 bases). Germline CDR1 DFQATT, CDR2 SNEGSKA (reference sequence). Trimming took off 5 bases at V and 5 bases at J, with 12 bases between the two ends. The CDR3 covers 12 residues. In nucleotides, the CDR3 is TGCAGTGCTCTGTCGCAGGGGACTGAAGCTTTCTTT. Encoded protein: CSALSQGTEAFF.

In its sample, this clonotype was seen a few times. V usage is TRBV19 and J usage is TRBJ2-1, with D perhaps matching TRBD1 (6 bases). Germline V gene sequence: CDR1 LNHDA, CDR2 SQIVND (reference sequence). V shed 6 bases and J shed 3 bases, with 15 bases lying between them. There are 15 residues in the CDR3. The CDR3: CASRTDRSSYNEQFF. In DNA form, the CDR3 reads TGTGCCAGTAGGACCGACAGGAGTAGCTACAATGAGCAGTTCTTC. Filled out from reference TRBV19 and TRBJ2-1, the complete variable domain reads DGGITQSPKYLFRKEGQNVTLSCEQNLNHDAMYWYRQDPGQGLRLIYYSQIVNDFQKGDIAEGYSVSREKKESFPLTVTSAQKNPTAFYLCASRTDRSSYNEQFFGPGTRLTVL.

The chain couples TRBV19 to TRBJ1-1; a weak D match, TRBD1 (6 bases). This CDR3 contains 15 residues. Germline V gene lookup returns CDR1 LNHDA and CDR2 SQIVND (reference sequence). V dropped 1 base and J dropped 7 bases, with 16 bases sitting between them. The CDR3 coding sequence is TGTGCCAGTAGTATAGCCTCAGGGGTGAACGGTGAAGCTTTCTTT. Translation: CASSIASGVNGEAFF.

V usage is TRBV20-1 and J usage is TRBJ2-5; D unclear. V dropped 6 bases and J dropped 5 bases, with 10 bases sitting between them. This CDR3 comprises 11 residues. The V gene's germline CDR1 is DFQATT and CDR2 SNEGSKA (reference sequence). The CDR3 loop reads CSAALKETQYF. The CDR3 region has the DNA TGCAGTGCGGCCCTGAAGGAGACCCAGTACTTC.